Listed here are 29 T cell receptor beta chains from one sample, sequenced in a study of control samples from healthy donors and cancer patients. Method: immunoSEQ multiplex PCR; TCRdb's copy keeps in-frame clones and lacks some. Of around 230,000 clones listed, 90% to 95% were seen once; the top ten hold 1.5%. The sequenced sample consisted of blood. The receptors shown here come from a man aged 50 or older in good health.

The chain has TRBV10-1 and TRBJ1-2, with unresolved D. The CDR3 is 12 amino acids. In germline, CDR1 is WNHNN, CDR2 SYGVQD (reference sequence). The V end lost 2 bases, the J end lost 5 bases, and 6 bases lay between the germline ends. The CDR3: CASSEGPYGYTF. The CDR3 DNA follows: TGCGCCAGCAGTGAGGGGCCATATGGCTACACCTTC.

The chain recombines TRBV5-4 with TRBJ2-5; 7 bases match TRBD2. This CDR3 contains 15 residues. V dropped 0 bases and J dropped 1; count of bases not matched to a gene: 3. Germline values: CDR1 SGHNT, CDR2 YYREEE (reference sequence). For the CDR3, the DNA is TGTGCCAGCAGCTTGGGCGGGGGACGCCAAGAGACCCAGTACTTC. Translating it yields CASSLGGGRQETQYF.

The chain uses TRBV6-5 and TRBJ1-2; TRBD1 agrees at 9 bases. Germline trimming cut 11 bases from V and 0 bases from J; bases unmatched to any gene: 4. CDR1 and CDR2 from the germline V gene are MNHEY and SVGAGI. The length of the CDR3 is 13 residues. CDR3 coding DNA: TGTGCCGAGGGACAGGGCACTAACTATGGCTACACCTTC. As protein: CAEGQGTNYGYTF.

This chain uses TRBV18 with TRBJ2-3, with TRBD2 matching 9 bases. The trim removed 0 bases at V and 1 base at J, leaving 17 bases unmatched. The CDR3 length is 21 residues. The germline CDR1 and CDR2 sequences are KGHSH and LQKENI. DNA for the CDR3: TGTGCCAGCTCACCACCGGCGAGGCCCGGACTAGCGAATGTTCGCACAGATACGCAGTATTTT. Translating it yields CASSPPARPGLANVRTDTQYF.

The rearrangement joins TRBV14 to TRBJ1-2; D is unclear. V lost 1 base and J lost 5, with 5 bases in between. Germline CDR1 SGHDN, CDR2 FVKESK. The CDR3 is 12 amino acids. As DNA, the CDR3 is TGTGCCAGCAGCCAAGGATTTTATGGCTACACCTTC. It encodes CASSQGFYGYTF.

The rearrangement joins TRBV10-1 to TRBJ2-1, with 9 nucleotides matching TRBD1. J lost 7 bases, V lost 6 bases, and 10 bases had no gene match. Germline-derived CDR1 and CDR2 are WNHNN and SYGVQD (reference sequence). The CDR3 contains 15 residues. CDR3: CASSVDRGRMNEQFF. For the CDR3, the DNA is TGCGCCAGCAGCGTGGACAGGGGTAGAATGAATGAGCAGTTCTTC.

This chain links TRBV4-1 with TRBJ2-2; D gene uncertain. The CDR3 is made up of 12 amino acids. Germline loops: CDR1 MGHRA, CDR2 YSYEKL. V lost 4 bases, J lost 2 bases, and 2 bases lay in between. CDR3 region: CASSRNTGELFF. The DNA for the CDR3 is TGCGCCAGCAGCCGCAACACCGGGGAGCTGTTTTTT.

The CDR3 sequence is CASSEGQGVVNTIYF. DNA for the CDR3: TGTGCCAGCAGTGAGGGACAGGGGGTGGTAAACACCATATATTTT. This chain links TRBV6-1 with TRBJ1-3; 11 bases line up with TRBD1. The ends lost 3 bases at V and 6 bases at J; junction bases unmatched: 4. CDR3 length: 15 residues. CDR1 and CDR2 (germline): MNHNS, SASEGT.

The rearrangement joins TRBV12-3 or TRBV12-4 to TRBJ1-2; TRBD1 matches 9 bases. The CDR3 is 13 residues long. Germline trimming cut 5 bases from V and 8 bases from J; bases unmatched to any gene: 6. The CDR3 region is CASSGTGFGGYTF. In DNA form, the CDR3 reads TGTGCCAGCAGTGGGACAGGGTTCGGCGGCTACACCTTC.

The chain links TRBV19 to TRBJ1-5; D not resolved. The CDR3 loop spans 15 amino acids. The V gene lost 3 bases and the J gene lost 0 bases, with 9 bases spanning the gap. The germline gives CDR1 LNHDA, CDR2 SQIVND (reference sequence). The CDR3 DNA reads TGTGCCAGTAGTATTCGGGAGATTAGCAATCAGCCCCAGCATTTT. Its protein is CASSIREISNQPQHF.

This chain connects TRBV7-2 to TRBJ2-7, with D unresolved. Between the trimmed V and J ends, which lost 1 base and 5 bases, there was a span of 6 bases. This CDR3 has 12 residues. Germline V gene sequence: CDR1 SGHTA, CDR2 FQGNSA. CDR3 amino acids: CASSLVSHEQYF. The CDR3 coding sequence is TGTGCCAGCAGCTTAGTGAGCCACGAGCAGTACTTC.

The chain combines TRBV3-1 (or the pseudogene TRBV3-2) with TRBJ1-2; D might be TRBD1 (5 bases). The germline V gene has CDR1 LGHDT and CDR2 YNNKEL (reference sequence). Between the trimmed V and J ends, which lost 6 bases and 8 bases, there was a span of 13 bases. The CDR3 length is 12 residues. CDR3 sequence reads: CASRIRQQGYTF. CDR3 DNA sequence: TGTGCCAGCAGGATCCGACAGCAGGGCTACACCTTC.

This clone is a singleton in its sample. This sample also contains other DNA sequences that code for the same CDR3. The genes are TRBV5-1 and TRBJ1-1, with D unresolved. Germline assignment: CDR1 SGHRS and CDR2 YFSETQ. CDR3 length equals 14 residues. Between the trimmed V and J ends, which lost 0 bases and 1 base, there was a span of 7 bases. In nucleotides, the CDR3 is TGCGCCAGCAGCTTGGAACGGGGGAACACTGAAGCTTTCTTT. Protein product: CASSLERGNTEAFF.

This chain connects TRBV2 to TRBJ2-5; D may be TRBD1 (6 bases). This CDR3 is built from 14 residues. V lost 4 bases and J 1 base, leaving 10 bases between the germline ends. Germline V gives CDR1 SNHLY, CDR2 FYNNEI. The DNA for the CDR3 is TGTGCCAGCAGTGCCGACAGGTCCCAAGAGACCCAGTACTTC. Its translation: CASSADRSQETQYF. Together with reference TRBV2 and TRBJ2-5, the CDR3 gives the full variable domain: EPEVTQTPSHQVTQMGQEVILRCVPISNHLYFYWYRQILGQKVEFLVSFYNNEISEKSEIFDDQFSVERPDGSNFTLKIRSTKLEDSAMYFCASSADRSQETQYFGPGTRLLVL.

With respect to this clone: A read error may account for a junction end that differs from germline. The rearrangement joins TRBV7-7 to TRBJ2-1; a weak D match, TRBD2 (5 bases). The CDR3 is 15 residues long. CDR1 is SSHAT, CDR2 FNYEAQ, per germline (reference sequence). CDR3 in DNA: TGTGCTAGCAGCAAGGACTGGAGCTCCTACAATGAGCAGTTCTTC. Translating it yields CASSKDWSSYNEQFF.

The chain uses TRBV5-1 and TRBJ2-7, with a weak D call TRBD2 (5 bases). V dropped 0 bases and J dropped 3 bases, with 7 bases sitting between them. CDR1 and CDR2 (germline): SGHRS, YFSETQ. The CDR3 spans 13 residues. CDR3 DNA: TGCGCCAGCAGCTTGGAAGGGAGCTACGAGCAGTACGTC. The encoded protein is CASSLEGSYEQYV.

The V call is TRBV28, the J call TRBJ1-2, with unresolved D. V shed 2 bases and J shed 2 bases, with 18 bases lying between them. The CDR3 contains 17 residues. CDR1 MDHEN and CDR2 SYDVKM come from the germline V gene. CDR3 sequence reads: CASSLGTLGPLNYGYTF. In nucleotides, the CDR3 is TGTGCCAGCAGTTTAGGCACCCTCGGACCCCTCAACTATGGCTACACCTTC.

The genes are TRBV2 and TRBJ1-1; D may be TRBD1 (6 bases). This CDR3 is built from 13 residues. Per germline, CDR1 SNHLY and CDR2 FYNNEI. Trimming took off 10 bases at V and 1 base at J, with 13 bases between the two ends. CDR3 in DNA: TGTGCCACCGCAGGGGAACAGAACACTGAAGCTTTCTTT. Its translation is CATAGEQNTEAFF.

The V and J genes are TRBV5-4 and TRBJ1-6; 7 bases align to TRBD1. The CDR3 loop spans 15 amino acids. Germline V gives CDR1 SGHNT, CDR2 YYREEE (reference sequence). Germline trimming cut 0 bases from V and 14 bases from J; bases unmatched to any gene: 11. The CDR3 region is CASSLEGGQSTTLHF. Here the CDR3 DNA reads TGTGCCAGCAGCTTGGAAGGGGGACAGTCTACTACCCTCCACTTT.

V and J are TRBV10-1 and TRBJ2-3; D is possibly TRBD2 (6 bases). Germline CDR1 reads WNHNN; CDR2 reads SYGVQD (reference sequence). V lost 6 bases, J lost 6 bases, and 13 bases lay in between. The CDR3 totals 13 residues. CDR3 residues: CASSDRLVDTQYF. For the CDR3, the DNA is TGCGCCAGCAGCGACAGACTAGTGGATACGCAGTATTTT.

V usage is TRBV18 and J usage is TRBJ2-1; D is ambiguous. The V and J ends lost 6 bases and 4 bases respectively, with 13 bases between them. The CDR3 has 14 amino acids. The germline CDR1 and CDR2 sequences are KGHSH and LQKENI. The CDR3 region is CASSPLSGYNEQFF. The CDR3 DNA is TGTGCCAGCTCGCCCCTTTCGGGTTACAATGAGCAGTTCTTC.

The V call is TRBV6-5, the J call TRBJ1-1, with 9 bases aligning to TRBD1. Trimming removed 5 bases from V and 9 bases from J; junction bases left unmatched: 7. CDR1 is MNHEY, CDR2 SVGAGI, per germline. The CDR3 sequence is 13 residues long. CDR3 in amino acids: CASSLPDRGKAFF. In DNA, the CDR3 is TGTGCCAGCAGTCTTCCAGACAGGGGGAAAGCTTTCTTT.

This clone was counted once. Here the CDR3 DNA reads TGTGCCAGTAGTAGTGGGCAGGGATCCTACGAGCAGTACTTC. Protein: CASSSGQGSYEQYF. The genes are TRBV19 and TRBJ2-7; tentatively, D is TRBD1 (5 bases). The germline CDR1 and CDR2 sequences are LNHDA and SQIVND (reference sequence). Trimming left V 4 bases short and J 1 base short, with 11 bases between. This CDR3 has 14 residues. Together with reference TRBV19 and TRBJ2-7, the CDR3 gives the full variable domain: DGGITQSPKYLFRKEGQNVTLSCEQNLNHDAMYWYRQDPGQGLRLIYYSQIVNDFQKGDIAEGYSVSREKKESFPLTVTSAQKNPTAFYLCASSSGQGSYEQYFGPGTRLTVT.

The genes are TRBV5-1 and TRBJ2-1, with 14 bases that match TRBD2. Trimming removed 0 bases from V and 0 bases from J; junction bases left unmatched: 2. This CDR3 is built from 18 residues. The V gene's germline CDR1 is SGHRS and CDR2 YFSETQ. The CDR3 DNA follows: TGCGCCAGCAGCTTGGGGGGGACTAGCGGGAGCTCCTACAATGAGCAGTTCTTC. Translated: CASSLGGTSGSSYNEQFF. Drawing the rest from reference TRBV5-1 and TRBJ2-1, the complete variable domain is KAGVTQTPRYLIKTRGQQVTLSCSPISGHRSVSWYQQTPGQGLQFLFEYFSETQRNKGNFPGRFSGRQFSNSRSEMNVSTLELGDSALYLCASSLGGTSGSSYNEQFFGPGTRLTVL.

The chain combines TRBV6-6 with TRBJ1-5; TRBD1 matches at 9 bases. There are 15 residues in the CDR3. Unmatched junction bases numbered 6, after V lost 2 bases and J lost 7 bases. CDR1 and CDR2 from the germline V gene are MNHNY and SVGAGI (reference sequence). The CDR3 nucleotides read TGTGCCAGCAGTTACAACAGGGGGCTACAGCAGCCCCAGCATTTT. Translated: CASSYNRGLQQPQHF.

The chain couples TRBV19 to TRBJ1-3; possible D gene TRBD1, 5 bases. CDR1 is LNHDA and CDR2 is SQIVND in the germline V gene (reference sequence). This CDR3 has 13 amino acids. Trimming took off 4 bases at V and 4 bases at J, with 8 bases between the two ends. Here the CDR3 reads CASSTRQGNTIYF. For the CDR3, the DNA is TGTGCCAGTAGTACCAGACAGGGAAACACCATATATTTT.

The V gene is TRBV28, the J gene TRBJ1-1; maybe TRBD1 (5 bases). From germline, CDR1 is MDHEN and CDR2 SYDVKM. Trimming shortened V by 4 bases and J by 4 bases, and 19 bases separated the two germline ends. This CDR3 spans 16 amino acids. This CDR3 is CASSYPWGSGGTEAFF. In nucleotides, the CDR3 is TGTGCCAGCAGTTACCCCTGGGGCTCGGGCGGCACTGAAGCTTTCTTT.

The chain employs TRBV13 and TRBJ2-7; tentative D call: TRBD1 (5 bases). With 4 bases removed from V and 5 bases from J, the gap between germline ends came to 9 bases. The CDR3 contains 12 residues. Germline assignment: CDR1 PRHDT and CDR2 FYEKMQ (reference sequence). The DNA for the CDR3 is TGTGCCAGCAGCTCCAGGGTACACGAGCAGTACTTC. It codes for CASSSRVHEQYF.

For the CDR3, the DNA is TGCGCCAGCAGCTTGGGGGGGGCAGGGCCCCAAGAGACCCAGTACTTC. Encoded protein: CASSLGGAGPQETQYF. The chain couples TRBV5-1 to TRBJ2-5; the D gene could be TRBD1 or TRBD2 (6 bases each). CDR3 length equals 16 residues. The ends were cut back, 0 bases at V and 1 base at J, with 13 bases in the middle. Germline V lookup: CDR1 SGHRS, CDR2 YFSETQ.